Listed below are T cell receptor beta chains from one sample, sequenced in a study of blood T cell dynamics during melanoma immunotherapy. Profiled with immunoSEQ multiplex PCR; TCRdb holds only in-frame clones, not every one. The sample lists 15,000 to 20,000 clones; just over 90% were seen once. Source: blood, taken from a patient treated with checkpoint blockade. The source of these receptors is a human donor with melanoma. The CDR3 runs from the conserved cysteine through the conserved F or W. A D gene is named only where the DNA matches it firmly. Some rows mark clone size as missing; the rest say once, few, many or name a class of expanded clone.

J gene | V gene | D gene | clone size | CDR3 protein | CDR3 DNA
TRBJ2-3 | TRBV6-1 | NA | NA | CASSGGRGPYSTDTQYF | TGTGCCAGCAGTGGAGGGCGGGGGCCGTATAGCACAGATACGCAGTATTTT
TRBJ2-7 | TRBV9 | NA | NA | CASSWVPDYEQYF | TGTGCCAGCAGCTGGGTCCCCGATTACGAGCAGTACTTC
TRBJ1-5 | TRBV6-1 | TRBD1 | NA | CASRGRGHQPQHF | TGTGCCAGCAGGGGCAGGGGGCATCAGCCCCAGCATTTT
TRBJ1-1 | TRBV4-1 | TRBD1 | NA | CASSHLIGTGVNTEAFF | TGCGCCAGCAGCCACCTCATCGGGACAGGGGTCAACACTGAAGCTTTCTTT
TRBJ2-7 | TRBV18 | TRBD2 | NA | CASSLGLDSYEQYF | TGTGCCAGCTCACTCGGACTAGACTCCTACGAGCAGTACTTC
TRBJ2-7 | TRBV5-1 | TRBD1 | NA | CASSLPGTGGPSGASYEQYF | TGCGCCAGCAGCTTACCCGGGACAGGGGGCCCTAGCGGGGCTTCCTACGAGCAGTACTTC
TRBJ2-1 | TRBV19 | TRBD2 | NA | CASSGKTSGSSYNEQFF | TGTGCCAGTAGTGGAAAGACTAGCGGCAGCTCCTACAATGAGCAGTTCTTC
TRBJ1-2 | TRBV25-1 | NA | NA | CASSEYIQTYGYTF | TGTGCCAGCAGTGAATATATACAGACCTATGGCTACACCTTC
TRBJ2-7 | TRBV29-1 | TRBD2 | NA | CSSRAGEGYEQYF | TGCAGCTCCAGGGCCGGGGAGGGTTACGAGCAGTACTTC
TRBJ2-1 | TRBV27 | TRBD2 | NA | CASSLREGLNEQFF | TGTGCCAGCAGTTTACGGGAGGGGTTGAATGAGCAGTTCTTC
TRBJ2-5 | TRBV5-1 | TRBD1 | NA | CASSIGTVQETQYF | TGCGCCAGCAGCATCGGGACAGTCCAAGAGACCCAGTACTTC
TRBJ2-1 | TRBV11-2 | NA | NA | CASSLARQQFF | TGTGCCAGCAGCCTGGCCCGGCAGCAGTTCTTC
TRBJ2-2 | TRBV9 | NA | NA | CASSVRTEAGELFF | TGTGCCAGCAGCGTTCGGACCGAGGCCGGGGAGCTGTTTTTT
TRBJ2-1 | TRBV18 | NA | NA | CASSPQTGVQGGSYNEQFF | TGTGCCAGCTCACCCCAAACGGGGGTACAGGGTGGCTCCTACAATGAGCAGTTCTTC
TRBJ1-2 | TRBV11-2 | TRBD1 | NA | CASSLDNRGNGYTF | TGTGCCAGCAGCTTAGACAACAGGGGCAACGGCTACACCTTC
TRBJ1-1 | TRBV7-9 | NA | once | CASSYGKTEAFF | TGTGCCAGCAGCTATGGTAAGACTGAAGCTTTCTTT
TRBJ2-1 | TRBV7-8 | NA | NA | CASSLNQRSSYNEQFF | TGTGCCAGCAGCTTAAACCAAAGGAGCTCCTACAATGAGCAGTTCTTC
TRBJ1-2 | TRBV7-2 | TRBD1 | NA | CASSLVTGGHYGYTF | TGTGCCAGCAGCTTAGTGACAGGGGGTCACTATGGCTACACCTTC
TRBJ1-3 | TRBV6-6 | NA | NA | CASSRPRNTIYF | TGTGCCAGCAGCCGGCCTCGAAACACCATATATTTT
TRBJ2-3 | TRBV5-1 | TRBD2 | NA | CASSLGGRPTDTQYF | TGCGCCAGCAGCTTGGGCGGGAGACCGACAGATACGCAGTATTTT
TRBJ1-2 | TRBV9 | NA | NA | CASSVGWGNYGYTF | TGTGCCAGCAGCGTAGGATGGGGTAACTATGGCTACACCTTC
TRBJ1-2 | TRBV29-1 | NA | NA | CSVDSSGTSNYGYTF | TGCAGCGTTGACAGTTCCGGGACATCTAACTATGGCTACACCTTC
TRBJ2-2 | TRBV6-5 | TRBD1 | NA | CASSYFQGDTGELFF | TGTGCCAGCAGTTACTTCCAGGGGGACACCGGGGAGCTGTTTTTT
TRBJ2-7 | TRBV5-1 | NA | NA | CASSLDRSAPNEQYF | TGCGCCAGCAGCTTGGATAGGAGTGCCCCAAACGAGCAGTACTTC
TRBJ2-7 | TRBV19 | NA | once | CASSIDHVGTGNAYEQYF | TGTGCCAGTAGTATAGATCATGTAGGAACAGGGAATGCCTACGAGCAGTACTTC
TRBJ1-6 | TRBV4-2 | NA | once | CASSQVGNSPLHF | TGTGCCAGCAGCCAAGTTGGAAATTCACCCCTCCACTTT
TRBJ2-5 | TRBV5-1 | NA | NA | CASSLVLGVTAQETQYF | TGCGCCAGCAGCTTGGTGCTGGGGGTGACGGCACAAGAGACCCAGTACTTC
TRBJ2-7 | TRBV5-4 | TRBD2 | NA | CASSQGVAGGYEQYF | TGTGCCAGCAGCCAGGGGGTAGCGGGAGGCTACGAGCAGTACTTC
TRBJ2-1 | TRBV2 | TRBD1 | NA | CASSGDRGRDNEQFF | TGTGCCAGCAGCGGAGACAGGGGGAGGGACAATGAGCAGTTCTTC
TRBJ2-3 | TRBV5-1 | NA | NA | CASTEGAGQGTDTQYF | TGCGCCAGTACGGAGGGGGCGGGCCAAGGCACAGATACGCAGTATTTT
TRBJ2-1 | TRBV10-2 | NA | NA | CASSGRSGGGNEQFF | TGCGCCAGCAGTGGGAGAAGTGGGGGAGGTAATGAGCAGTTCTTC
TRBJ2-5 | TRBV6-5 | NA | NA | CASSTRLGGEETQYF | TGTGCCAGCAGTACGCGACTAGGGGGGGAAGAGACCCAGTACTTC
TRBJ2-3 | TRBV27 | TRBD1 | NA | CASSYGGTGPSTDTQYF | TGTGCCAGCAGTTACGGAGGGACAGGCCCTAGCACAGATACGCAGTATTTT
TRBJ1-3 | TRBV5-1 | NA | NA | CASSGGQTVSGNTIYF | TGCGCCAGCAGCGGCGGACAGACGGTCTCTGGAAACACCATATATTTT
TRBJ2-7 | TRBV11-1 | NA | NA | CASSFSGEQYF | TGTGCCAGCAGCTTCTCTGGCGAGCAGTACTTC
TRBJ1-2 | TRBV7-9 | NA | NA | CASSSRTNRANYGYTF | TGTGCCAGCAGCTCCCGGACTAATAGGGCTAACTATGGCTACACCTTC
TRBJ2-7 | TRBV30 | TRBD2 | NA | CAWSVGGTTYEQYF | TGTGCCTGGAGTGTAGGAGGGACTACCTACGAGCAGTACTTC
TRBJ1-5 | TRBV11-3 | NA | NA | CASSLVPARAGGNQPQHF | TGTGCCAGCAGCTTAGTACCAGCACGGGCCGGGGGCAATCAGCCCCAGCATTTT
TRBJ2-7 | TRBV19 | NA | NA | CASSPTGDSFYEQYF | TGTGCCAGTAGTCCTACGGGGGACTCTTTCTACGAGCAGTACTTC
TRBJ1-3 | TRBV18 | NA | NA | CASSPPPSSGNTIYF | TGTGCCAGCTCACCACCGCCCAGCTCTGGAAACACCATATATTTT
TRBJ2-5 | TRBV28 | NA | NA | CASSPGTHQETQYF | TGTGCCAGCAGTCCCGGGACACATCAAGAGACCCAGTACTTC
TRBJ2-1 | TRBV6-6 | NA | NA | CASSSGSQPTLNEQFF | TGTGCCAGCAGTTCTGGATCACAGCCTACCCTGAATGAGCAGTTCTTC
TRBJ2-1 | TRBV7-9 | TRBD2 | NA | CASNRPSGKSYNEQFF | TGTGCCAGCAATCGGCCTAGCGGGAAATCCTACAATGAGCAGTTCTTC